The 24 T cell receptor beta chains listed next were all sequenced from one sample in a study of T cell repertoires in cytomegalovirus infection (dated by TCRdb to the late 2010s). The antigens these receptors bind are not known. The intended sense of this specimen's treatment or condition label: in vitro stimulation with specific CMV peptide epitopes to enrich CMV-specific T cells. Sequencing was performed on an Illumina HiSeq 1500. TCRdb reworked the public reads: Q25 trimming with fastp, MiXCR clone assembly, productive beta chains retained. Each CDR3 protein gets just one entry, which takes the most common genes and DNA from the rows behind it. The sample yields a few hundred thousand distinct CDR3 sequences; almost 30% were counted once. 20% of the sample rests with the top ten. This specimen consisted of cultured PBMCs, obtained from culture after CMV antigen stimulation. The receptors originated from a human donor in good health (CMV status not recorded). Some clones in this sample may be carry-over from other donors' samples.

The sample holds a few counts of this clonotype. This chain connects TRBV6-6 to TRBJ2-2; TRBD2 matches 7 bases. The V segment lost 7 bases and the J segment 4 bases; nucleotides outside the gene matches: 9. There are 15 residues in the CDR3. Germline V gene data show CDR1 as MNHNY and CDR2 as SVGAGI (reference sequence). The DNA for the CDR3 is TGTGCCAGCAACCGGGGGGTCCTGATCACCGGGGAGCTGTTTTTT. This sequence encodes CASNRGVLITGELFF.

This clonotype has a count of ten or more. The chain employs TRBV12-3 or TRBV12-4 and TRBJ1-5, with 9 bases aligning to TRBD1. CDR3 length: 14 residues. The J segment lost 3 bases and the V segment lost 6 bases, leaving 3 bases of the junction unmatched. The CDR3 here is CASSRDRDNQPQHF. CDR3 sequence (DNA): TGTGCCAGCAGCCGGGACAGGGACAATCAGCCCCAGCATTTT.

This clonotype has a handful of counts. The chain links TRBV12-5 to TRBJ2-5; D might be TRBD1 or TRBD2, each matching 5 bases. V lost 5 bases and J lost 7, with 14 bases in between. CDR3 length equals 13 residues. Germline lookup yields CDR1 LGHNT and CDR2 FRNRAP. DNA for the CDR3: TGTGCTAGTGGTAATTGGGACGGAGTGACCCAGTACTTC. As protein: CASGNWDGVTQYF.

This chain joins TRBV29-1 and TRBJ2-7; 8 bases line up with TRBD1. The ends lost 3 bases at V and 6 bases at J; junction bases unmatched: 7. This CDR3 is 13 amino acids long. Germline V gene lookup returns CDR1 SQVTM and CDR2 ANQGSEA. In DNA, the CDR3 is TGCAGCGTTGATGTACAGGGGGTAGGCGAGCAGTACTTC. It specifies CSVDVQGVGEQYF.

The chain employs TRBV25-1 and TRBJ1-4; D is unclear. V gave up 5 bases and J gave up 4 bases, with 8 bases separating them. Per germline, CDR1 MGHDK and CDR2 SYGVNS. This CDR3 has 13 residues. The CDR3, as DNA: TGTGCCAGCAGTAGGGATGGTAATGAAAAACTGTTTTTT. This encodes CASSRDGNEKLFF.

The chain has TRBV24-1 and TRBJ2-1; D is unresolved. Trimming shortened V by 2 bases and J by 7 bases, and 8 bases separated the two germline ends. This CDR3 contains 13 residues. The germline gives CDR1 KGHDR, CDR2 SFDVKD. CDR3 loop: CATSDSYMNEQFF. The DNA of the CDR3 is TGTGCCACCAGTGATTCTTACATGAATGAGCAGTTCTTC.

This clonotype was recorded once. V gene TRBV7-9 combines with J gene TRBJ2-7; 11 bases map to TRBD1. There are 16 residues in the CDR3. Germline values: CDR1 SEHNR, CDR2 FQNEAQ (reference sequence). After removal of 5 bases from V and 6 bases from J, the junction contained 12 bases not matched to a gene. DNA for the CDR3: TGTGCCAGCAGCGTAACCCGGGACAGGGGGATAGGCGAGCAGTACTTC. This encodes CASSVTRDRGIGEQYF.

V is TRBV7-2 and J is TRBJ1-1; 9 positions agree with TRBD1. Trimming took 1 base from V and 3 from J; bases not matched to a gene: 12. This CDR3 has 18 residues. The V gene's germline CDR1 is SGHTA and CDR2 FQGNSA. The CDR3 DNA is TGTGCCAGCAGCTTAGGCGAGGGGGGGACAGGGTGGGACACTGAAGCTTTCTTT. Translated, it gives CASSLGEGGTGWDTEAFF.

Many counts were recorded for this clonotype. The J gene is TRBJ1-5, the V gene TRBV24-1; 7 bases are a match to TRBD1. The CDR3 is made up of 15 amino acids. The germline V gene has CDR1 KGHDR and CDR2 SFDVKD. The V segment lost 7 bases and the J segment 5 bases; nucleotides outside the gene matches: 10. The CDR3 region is CATSGTGVGDQPQHF. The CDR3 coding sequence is TGTGCCACCAGCGGTACAGGGGTGGGGGATCAGCCCCAGCATTTT.

For the CDR3, the DNA is TGTGCCAGCAGCATCGGGATTACCTACGAGCAGTACTTC. It codes for CASSIGITYEQYF. The V call is TRBV6-5, the J call TRBJ2-7, with D maybe TRBD2 (5 bases). Trimming removed 6 bases from V and 2 bases from J, with 11 bases in between. The CDR3 has 13 residues. The germline gives CDR1 MNHEY, CDR2 SVGAGI.

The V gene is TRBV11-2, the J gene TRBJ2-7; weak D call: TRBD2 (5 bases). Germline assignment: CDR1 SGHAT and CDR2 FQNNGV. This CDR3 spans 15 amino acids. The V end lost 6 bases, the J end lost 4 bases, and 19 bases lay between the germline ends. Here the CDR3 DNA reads TGTGCCAGCAGATATGAGGGCAGTGGAATGTACGAGCAGTACTTC. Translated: CASRYEGSGMYEQYF.

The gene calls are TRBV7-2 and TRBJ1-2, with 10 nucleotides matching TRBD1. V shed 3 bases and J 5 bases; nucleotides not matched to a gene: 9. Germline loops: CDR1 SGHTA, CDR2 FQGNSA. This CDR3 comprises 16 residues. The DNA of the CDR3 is TGTGCCAGCAGCTTGTCCGGGACAGGGGCGCTTTATGGCTACACCTTC. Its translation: CASSLSGTGALYGYTF.

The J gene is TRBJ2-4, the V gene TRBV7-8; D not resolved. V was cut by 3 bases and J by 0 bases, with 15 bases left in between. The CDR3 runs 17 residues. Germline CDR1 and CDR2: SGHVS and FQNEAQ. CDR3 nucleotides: TGTGCCAGCAGCTTCGGCAGGAAGGCCCTAGCCAAAAACATTCAGTACTTC. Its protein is CASSFGRKALAKNIQYF.

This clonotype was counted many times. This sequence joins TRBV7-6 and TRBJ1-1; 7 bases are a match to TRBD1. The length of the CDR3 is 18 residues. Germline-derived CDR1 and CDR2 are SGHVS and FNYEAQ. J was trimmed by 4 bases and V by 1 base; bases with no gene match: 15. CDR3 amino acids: CASSLVPFDREEGTEAFF. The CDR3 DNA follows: TGTGCCAGCAGCTTAGTACCCTTCGACAGGGAGGAGGGCACTGAAGCTTTCTTT.

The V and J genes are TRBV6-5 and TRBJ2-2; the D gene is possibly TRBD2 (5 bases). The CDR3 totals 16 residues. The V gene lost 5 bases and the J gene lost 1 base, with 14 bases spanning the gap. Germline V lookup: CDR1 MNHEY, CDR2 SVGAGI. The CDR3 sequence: CASSTPRVGNTGELFF. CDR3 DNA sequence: TGTGCCAGCAGTACCCCGAGGGTGGGGAACACCGGGGAGCTGTTTTTT.

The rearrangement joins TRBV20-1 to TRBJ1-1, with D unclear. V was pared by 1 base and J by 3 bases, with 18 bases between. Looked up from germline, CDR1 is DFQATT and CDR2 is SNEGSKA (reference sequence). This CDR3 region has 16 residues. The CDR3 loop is CSARALREALHTEAFF. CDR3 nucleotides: TGCAGTGCTAGAGCCCTAAGGGAGGCGCTACACACTGAAGCTTTCTTT.

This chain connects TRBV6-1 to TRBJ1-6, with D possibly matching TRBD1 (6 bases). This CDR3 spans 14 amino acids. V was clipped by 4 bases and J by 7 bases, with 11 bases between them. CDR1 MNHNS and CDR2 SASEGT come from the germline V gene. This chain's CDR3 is CASSGQVSNSPLHF. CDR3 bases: TGTGCCAGCAGTGGACAGGTGTCAAATTCACCCCTCCACTTT.

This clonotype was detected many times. CDR3 in amino acids: CASSLPQGGLNTEAFF. The CDR3, as DNA: TGTGCCAGCAGCTTACCGCAGGGAGGACTGAACACTGAAGCTTTCTTT. The chain joins TRBV7-2 to TRBJ1-1; TRBD1 is a possible D gene (5 bases). The CDR3 is made up of 16 amino acids. Germline CDR1 reads SGHTA; CDR2 reads FQGNSA. Trimming stripped 2 bases from V and 0 bases from J, with 13 bases between.

This CDR3 reads CASSLAWGADNTGELFF. CDR3 in DNA: TGTGCCAGCAGCTTGGCTTGGGGGGCGGACAACACCGGGGAGCTGTTTTTT. This chain joins TRBV7-9 and TRBJ2-2; D tentatively reads TRBD1 or TRBD2 (6 bases each). V lost 3 bases and J 2 bases, leaving 16 bases between the germline ends. Germline CDR1 and CDR2: SEHNR and FQNEAQ (reference sequence). The CDR3 is 17 amino acids.

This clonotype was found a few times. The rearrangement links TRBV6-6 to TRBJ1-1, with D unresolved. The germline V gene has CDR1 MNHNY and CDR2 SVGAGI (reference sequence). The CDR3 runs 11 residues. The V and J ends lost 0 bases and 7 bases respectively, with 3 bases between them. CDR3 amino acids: CASSYSNEAFF. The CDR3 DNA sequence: TGTGCCAGCAGTTACTCGAATGAAGCTTTCTTT.

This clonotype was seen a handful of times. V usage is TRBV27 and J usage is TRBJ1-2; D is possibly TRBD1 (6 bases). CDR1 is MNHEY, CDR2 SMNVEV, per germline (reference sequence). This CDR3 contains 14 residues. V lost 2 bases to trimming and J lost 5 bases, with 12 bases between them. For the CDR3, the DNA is TGTGCCAGCAGTTTAAGTGGGGGCTTTTATGGCTACACCTTC. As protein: CASSLSGGFYGYTF.

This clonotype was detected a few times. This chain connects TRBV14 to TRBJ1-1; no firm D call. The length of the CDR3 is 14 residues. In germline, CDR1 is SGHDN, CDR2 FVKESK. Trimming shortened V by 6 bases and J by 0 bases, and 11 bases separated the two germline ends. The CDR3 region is CASRPTLMNTEAFF. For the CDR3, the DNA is TGTGCCAGCAGACCCACCCTCATGAACACTGAAGCTTTCTTT.

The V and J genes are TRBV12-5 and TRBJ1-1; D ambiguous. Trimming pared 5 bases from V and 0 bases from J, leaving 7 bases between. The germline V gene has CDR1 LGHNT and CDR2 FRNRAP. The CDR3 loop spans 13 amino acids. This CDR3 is CASGTYMNTEAFF. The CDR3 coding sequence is TGTGCTAGTGGTACATACATGAACACTGAAGCTTTCTTT.

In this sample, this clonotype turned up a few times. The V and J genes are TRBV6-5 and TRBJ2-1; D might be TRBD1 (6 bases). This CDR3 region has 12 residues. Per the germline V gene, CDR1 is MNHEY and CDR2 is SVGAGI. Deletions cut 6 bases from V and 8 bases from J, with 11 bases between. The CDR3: CASRPPGDEQFF. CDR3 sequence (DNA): TGTGCCAGCAGACCCCCAGGGGATGAGCAGTTCTTC.